The 30 T cell receptor beta chains presented below share a single source sample, sequenced in a study of control samples from healthy donors and cancer patients. Assay: immunoSEQ multiplex PCR; the TCRdb copy retains only in-frame clones and omits some. Altogether roughly 140,000 clones are present, about 89% being singletons, with the ten largest covering 4.9%. Sequencing input: blood. The receptors were sampled from a young man in good health.

This chain uses TRBV9 with TRBJ2-7; 7 positions agree with TRBD1. This CDR3 comprises 14 residues. Germline CDR1 SGDLS, CDR2 YYNGEE. V lost 3 bases, J lost 2 bases, and 5 bases stayed unmatched. The CDR3 DNA sequence: TGTGCCAGCAGCGGAGGACAGGTGCCCTACGAGCAGTACTTC. Translated, it gives CASSGGQVPYEQYF. Combining the CDR3 with reference TRBV9 and TRBJ2-7 gives the whole variable domain DSGVTQTPKHLITATGQRVTLRCSPRSGDLSVYWYQQSLDQGLQFLIQYYNGEERAKGNILERFSAQQFPDLHSELNLSSLELGDSALYFCASSGGQVPYEQYFGPGTRLTVT.

The chain joins TRBV12-3 or TRBV12-4 to TRBJ1-1; perhaps TRBD1 as D (5 bases). Trimming shortened V by 11 bases and J by 0 bases, and 13 bases separated the two germline ends. The CDR3 runs to 13 residues. This CDR3 is CAAGAGLNTEAFF. The CDR3 DNA reads TGTGCCGCCGGGGCGGGGCTGAACACTGAAGCTTTCTTT.

This clone was seen only once. The chain combines TRBV7-8 with TRBJ2-2; 8 nucleotides match TRBD2. The CDR3 runs to 15 residues. V was pared by 5 bases and J by 3 bases, with 5 bases of the junction left unmatched. Germline CDR1 and CDR2: SGHVS and FQNEAQ. The CDR3 DNA reads as TGTGCCAGCAGCCCCCTGCGGGGGGACACCGGGGAGCTGTTTTTT. Protein sequence: CASSPLRGDTGELFF.

The chain employs TRBV11-3 and TRBJ2-7; 9 positions match TRBD1. The CDR3 extends over 15 amino acids. Germline V gene lookup returns CDR1 SGHNT and CDR2 YENEEA. V shed 2 bases, J shed 5 bases, and the junction held 7 bases outside the gene matches. As DNA, the CDR3 is TGTGCCAGCAGCTTAACCGGGACAGGGATGAACGAGCAGTACTTC. This sequence encodes CASSLTGTGMNEQYF.

The CDR3: CASSDTRGARTEAFF. The CDR3 region has the DNA TGTGCCAGCAGTGACACCCGGGGCGCCCGGACTGAAGCTTTCTTT. The chain carries TRBV6-4 and TRBJ1-1; D is possibly TRBD1 (5 bases). Per the germline V gene, CDR1 is MRHNA and CDR2 is SNTAGT. V was clipped by 2 bases and J by 5 bases, with 15 bases between them. CDR3 length: 15 residues.

The chain is built from TRBV6-2 or TRBV6-3 and TRBJ1-1, with 9 bases matching TRBD1. This CDR3 has 15 amino acids. The V and J ends lost 4 bases and 1 base, in that order; junction bases with no gene match: 4. Looked up from germline, CDR1 is MNHEY and CDR2 is SVGEGT. The CDR3 nucleotides read TGTGCCAGCAGTTCCAACAGGGGGCCGAACACTGAAGCTTTCTTT. Protein sequence: CASSSNRGPNTEAFF.

This chain connects TRBV9 to TRBJ2-5; D remains ambiguous. Trimming pared 4 bases from V and 5 bases from J, leaving 15 bases between. CDR1 is SGDLS and CDR2 is YYNGEE in the germline V gene. The CDR3 length is 14 residues. The CDR3 nucleotides read TGTGCCAGCAGCCTTGGACCGACTGCTGAGACCCAGTACTTC. It is translated as CASSLGPTAETQYF.

This rearrangement joins TRBV11-3 to TRBJ2-7; tentatively, D is TRBD2 (5 bases). The germline CDR1 and CDR2 sequences are SGHNT and YENEEA. The CDR3 runs 13 residues. The ends were cut back, 3 bases at V and 4 bases at J, with 10 bases in the middle. Written as DNA, the CDR3 is TGTGCCAGCAGCTTGGTTCCGGGATACGAGCAGTACTTC. As protein: CASSLVPGYEQYF.

The chain recombines TRBV4-1 with TRBJ2-3; D call uncertain. The length of the CDR3 is 16 residues. Trimming cost V 1 base and J 0 bases, with 11 bases left between them. Germline V gene data show CDR1 as MGHRA and CDR2 as YSYEKL. CDR3 loop: CASSQGWGTSTDTQYF. The DNA for the CDR3 is TGCGCCAGCAGCCAAGGATGGGGAACTAGCACAGATACGCAGTATTTT.

The rearrangement links TRBV4-1 to TRBJ2-1; TRBD2 matches at 10 bases. V lost 4 bases to trimming and J lost 2 bases; unmatched junction nucleotides: 8. This CDR3 contains 17 residues. Germline V gives CDR1 MGHRA, CDR2 YSYEKL. The CDR3 here is CASSPGVAGGTYNEQFF. The CDR3 coding sequence is TGCGCCAGCAGCCCAGGGGTAGCGGGAGGCACCTACAATGAGCAGTTCTTC.

The chain combines TRBV2 with TRBJ2-2, with D possibly being TRBD1 or TRBD2 (5 bases each). Germline CDR1 and CDR2: SNHLY and FYNNEI. The V gene lost 5 bases and the J gene lost 4 bases, with 8 bases spanning the gap. The CDR3 totals 13 residues. The CDR3 here is CASSTGGTGELFF. The CDR3 coding sequence is TGTGCCAGCAGTACTGGGGGCACCGGGGAGCTGTTTTTT.

J is TRBJ2-3 and V is TRBV5-4, with D possibly TRBD1 on 5 matching bases. Looked up from germline, CDR1 is SGHNT and CDR2 is YYREEE (reference sequence). CDR3 length: 15 residues. V gave up 5 bases and J gave up 8 bases, with 21 bases separating them. This CDR3 is CASRIKGFGSGTQYF. The CDR3 DNA sequence: TGTGCCAGCAGGATTAAGGGGTTTGGTTCGGGTACGCAGTATTTT.

J is TRBJ2-3 and V is TRBV5-1; D may be TRBD1 (5 bases). This CDR3 has 13 residues. CDR1 and CDR2 (germline): SGHRS, YFSETQ. Trimming cost V 0 bases and J 4 bases, with 6 bases left between them. The CDR3 nucleotides are TGCGCCAGCAGCTTGGGGGGCGCAGATACGCAGTATTTT. Protein sequence: CASSLGGADTQYF.

CDR3 nucleotide sequence: TGTGCCAGCAGCTTAGAACTAGGGGACAATGAGCAGTTCTTC. Its protein is CASSLELGDNEQFF. The gene calls are TRBV11-3 and TRBJ2-1, with D perhaps matching TRBD1 or TRBD2 (5 bases each). Trimming took off 0 bases at V and 5 bases at J, with 8 bases between the two ends. The V gene's germline CDR1 is SGHNT and CDR2 YENEEA. CDR3 size: 14 residues.

The count of this clone is one. The CDR3 DNA reads as TGTGCCAGCAGTGAAAGGACAGAGAATTCACCCCTCCACTTT. Translating gives CASSERTENSPLHF. The rearrangement uses TRBV2 and TRBJ1-6, with D maybe TRBD1 (6 bases). Trimming shortened V by 2 bases and J by 7 bases, and 9 bases separated the two germline ends. The CDR3 contains 14 residues. From germline, CDR1 is SNHLY and CDR2 FYNNEI.

This clone was detected only once. The chain has TRBV11-3 and TRBJ1-3; TRBD1 agrees at 7 bases. Germline V gene data show CDR1 as SGHNT and CDR2 as YENEEA. This CDR3 has 19 amino acids. J gave up 0 bases and V 4 bases, and 15 bases lay outside the gene matches. CDR3: CASSSRDSRTGFSGNTIYF. The CDR3 coding sequence is TGTGCCAGCAGCTCCCGGGACAGCAGGACTGGCTTCTCTGGAAACACCATATATTTT.

This sequence joins TRBV18 and TRBJ1-5; D possibly corresponds to TRBD1 (6 bases). Trimming took off 5 bases at V and 1 base at J, with 15 bases between the two ends. CDR1 is KGHSH and CDR2 is LQKENI in the germline V gene. This CDR3 region has 16 residues. The CDR3 spells CASSAGGRESNQPQHF. The CDR3 nucleotides are TGTGCCAGCTCAGCTGGGGGGCGGGAGAGCAATCAGCCCCAGCATTTT.

The J gene is TRBJ2-7, the V gene TRBV7-6; 9 bases fit TRBD1. The CDR3 length is 15 residues. The germline V gene encodes CDR1 SGHVS and CDR2 FNYEAQ. J lost 2 bases, V lost 5 bases, and 7 bases had no gene match. CDR3 DNA: TGTGCCAGCAGCCGTGGGGGACAGGGAACCTACGAGCAGTACTTC. Amino acid sequence: CASSRGGQGTYEQYF.

This sequence joins TRBV6-2 or TRBV6-3 and TRBJ1-2; maybe TRBD1 (5 bases). The germline gives CDR1 MNHEY, CDR2 SVGEGT. The CDR3 extends over 13 amino acids. Trimming removed 5 bases from V and 4 bases from J, with 11 bases in between. For the CDR3, the DNA is TGTGCCAGCAGTATTGACAGACCCTATGGCTACACCTTC. It codes for CASSIDRPYGYTF.

The rearrangement links TRBV6-6 to TRBJ1-5, with D possibly being TRBD1 (6 bases). V lost 2 bases and J lost 7, with 12 bases in between. The germline V gene encodes CDR1 MNHNY and CDR2 SVGAGI (reference sequence). The CDR3 extends over 14 amino acids. The CDR3 bases are TGTGCCAGCAGTTACGTGGCAGGGGAACAGCCCCAGCATTTT. This encodes CASSYVAGEQPQHF.

The V and J genes are TRBV9 and TRBJ2-3; TRBD2 might be the D (5 bases). Germline CDR1 and CDR2: SGDLS and YYNGEE. The CDR3 runs 16 residues. V was pared by 0 bases and J by 0 bases, with 11 bases between. The CDR3 sequence is CASSVDQRTSTDTQYF. CDR3 bases: TGTGCCAGCAGCGTAGATCAGCGGACTAGCACAGATACGCAGTATTTT.

For the CDR3, the DNA is TGCGCCAGCAGCGAAGACATGTCCTACGAGCAGTACTTC. It codes for CASSEDMSYEQYF. This rearrangement joins TRBV5-1 to TRBJ2-7; D call uncertain. Between the trimmed V and J ends, which lost 4 bases and 1 base, there was a span of 9 bases. CDR3 size: 13 residues. Germline assignment: CDR1 SGHRS and CDR2 YFSETQ.

The chain is built from TRBV5-4 and TRBJ2-2; D uncertain. With 3 bases removed from V and 13 bases from J, the gap between germline ends came to 16 bases. The length of the CDR3 is 13 residues. Germline V gene data show CDR1 as SGHNT and CDR2 as YYREEE (reference sequence). CDR3 sequence: CASSYNPEGRLFF. CDR3 DNA sequence: TGTGCCAGCAGCTACAATCCGGAAGGTCGGCTGTTTTTT.

By share of the sample, this clone is medium-sized. This sequence joins TRBV11-2 and TRBJ1-1, with unresolved D. The CDR3 totals 13 residues. V gave up 0 bases and J gave up 7 bases, with 9 bases separating them. Germline CDR1 reads SGHAT; CDR2 reads FQNNGV. CDR3 DNA: TGTGCCAGCAGCTTAGAGGGGATCGGTGAAGCTTTCTTT. Residues: CASSLEGIGEAFF.

In this sample, this clone turned up once. J is TRBJ2-7 and V is TRBV11-2; 10 bases are a match to TRBD2. The CDR3 runs 16 residues. After removal of 5 bases from V and 6 bases from J, the junction contained 13 bases not matched to a gene. Germline V CDR1 and CDR2: SGHAT, FQNNGV. The CDR3 nucleotides are TGTGCCAGCAGCCTACCTGGACTAGCGGTCCTTCCCGAGCAGTACTTC. This codes for CASSLPGLAVLPEQYF.

V gene TRBV16 combines with J gene TRBJ2-3, with TRBD1 matching 8 bases. The CDR3 covers 17 residues. The germline CDR1 and CDR2 sequences are KGHSY and FQNENV. Trimming cost V 1 base and J 0 bases; bases outside gene matches: 6. This chain's CDR3 is CASSQFLGQASTDTQYF. CDR3 nucleotide sequence: TGTGCCAGCAGCCAATTTTTGGGACAGGCGAGCACAGATACGCAGTATTTT.

This chain connects TRBV5-5 to TRBJ2-7; the match to TRBD2 covers 9 bases. The germline gives CDR1 SGHKS, CDR2 YYEKEE (reference sequence). With 0 bases clipped from V and 2 bases from J, the junction kept 3 bases outside the gene matches. The CDR3 loop spans 15 amino acids. CDR3 coding DNA: TGTGCCAGCAGCTTGGCTAGCGGGACCACCTACGAGCAGTACTTC. As protein: CASSLASGTTYEQYF.

The gene calls are TRBV5-6 and TRBJ2-2, with 9 bases matching TRBD1. V was pared by 4 bases and J by 5 bases, with 12 bases of the junction left unmatched. Germline CDR1 and CDR2: SGHDT and YYEEEE. This CDR3 has 17 residues. The CDR3, as DNA: TGTGCCAGCAGCAAAACCTGGGACAGGGAATTGACCGGGGAGCTGTTTTTT. Translating it yields CASSKTWDRELTGELFF.

This rearrangement joins TRBV11-3 to TRBJ2-7, with 10 bases aligning to TRBD2. Germline CDR1 reads SGHNT; CDR2 reads YENEEA. The CDR3 length is 16 residues. Losses at the gene ends were 5 bases for V and 6 bases for J; bases not matched to a gene: 13. The CDR3 sequence: CASSPGTSALMGEQYF. As DNA, the CDR3 is TGTGCCAGCAGCCCCGGGACTAGCGCGTTAATGGGCGAGCAGTACTTC.

The V call is TRBV7-2, the J call TRBJ2-3; possible D gene TRBD2, 6 bases. V dropped 3 bases and J dropped 0 bases, with 10 bases sitting between them. CDR1 and CDR2 from the germline V gene are SGHTA and FQGNSA. This CDR3 region has 15 residues. In DNA, the CDR3 is TGTGCCAGCAGCTTGGACTATTCTAGCACAGATACGCAGTATTTT. Translated, it gives CASSLDYSSTDTQYF.